Listed below are T cell receptor beta chains from one sample, sequenced in a study of shared clonotypes between healthy human individuals. The data were produced by immunoSEQ multiplex PCR, yet TCRdb's version contains in-frame clones alone and is incomplete. Altogether approximately 600,000 clones are present, around 95% being singletons, with the ten largest covering over 0.1%. What was sequenced was naive CD8+ T cells sorted from blood. All receptors derive from a woman in her thirties in good health. Both conserved end residues are part of each CDR3. A D gene is named only where the DNA matches it firmly. Clone size appears in some rows only: once, few, many, or a class for an expanded clone.

>TRBV5-1|-|once|TRBJ1-1
CASSARGGPEAFF
TGCGCCAGCAGCGCGCGAGGAGGGCCTGAAGCTTTCTTT
>TRBV5-8|-|-|TRBJ1-3
CASSLDHGGNTIYF
TGTGCCAGCAGCTTGGATCATGGGGGAAACACCATATATTTT
>TRBV27|TRBD1|-|TRBJ2-7
CASSEGQGFYEQYF
TGTGCCAGCAGCGAGGGACAGGGGTTCTACGAGCAGTACTTC
>TRBV1|-|-|TRBJ2-5
CTSSQGRSGRSYETQYF
TGCACCAGCAGCCAAGGTCGCAGCGGGAGGTCCTATGAGACCCAGTACTTC
>TRBV7-9|-|-|TRBJ1-3
CASSEEDSPLADTIYF
TGTGCCAGCAGCGAAGAGGACTCCCCCTTAGCCGACACCATATATTTT
>TRBV28|-|once|TRBJ1-1
CASSLFQRMNTEAFF
TGTGCCAGCAGTTTATTCCAGCGCATGAACACTGAAGCTTTCTTT
>TRBV29-1|-|-|TRBJ2-5
CSAGELAQETQYF
TGCAGCGCTGGGGAACTAGCCCAAGAGACCCAGTACTTC
>TRBV11-2|-|-|TRBJ2-5
CASSLIAIYDQETQYF
TGTGCCAGCAGCTTAATCGCTATCTACGACCAAGAGACCCAGTACTTC
>TRBV28|TRBD1|-|TRBJ1-5
CASSDLTGGMQPQHF
TGTGCCAGCAGTGACTTGACAGGGGGAATGCAGCCCCAGCATTTT
>TRBV7-9|TRBD2|-|TRBJ2-1
CASSSPRTSGPLNEQFF
TGTGCCAGCAGCTCCCCCCGGACTAGCGGGCCCCTCAATGAGCAGTTCTTC
>TRBV28|-|-|TRBJ2-7
CASSLGGSYEQYF
TGTGCCAGCAGTTTAGGGGGGAGTTACGAGCAGTACTTC
>TRBV5-6|TRBD1|once|TRBJ1-2
CASSLDRDNGYTF
TGTGCCAGCAGCTTAGACAGGGATAATGGCTACACCTTC
>TRBV23-1|-|-|TRBJ1-2
CASSSLVKQGLVSYTF
TGCGCCAGCAGTTCCCTCGTTAAACAGGGCTTAGTGAGCTACACCTTC
>TRBV6-5|-|few|TRBJ1-5
CASSLRLGNQPQHF
TGTGCCAGCAGTTTAAGGTTGGGCAATCAGCCCCAGCATTTT
>TRBV7-9|-|-|TRBJ2-7
CASEMGGEQYF
TGTGCCAGCGAGATGGGGGGCGAGCAGTACTTC
>TRBV5-5|-|-|TRBJ1-2
CASSLGDNNYGYTF
TGTGCCAGCAGTCTTGGGGACAACAACTATGGCTACACCTTC
>TRBV25-1|-|-|TRBJ2-7
CASSHSEPSNYEQYF
TGTGCCAGCAGCCATAGCGAACCTAGTAACTACGAGCAGTACTTC
>TRBV2|TRBD1|-|TRBJ1-2
CASRGDSVFYGYTF
TGTGCCAGCAGGGGGGACAGTGTTTTCTATGGCTACACCTTC
>TRBV28|TRBD1|-|TRBJ1-5
CASSLSDRGSNQPQHF
TGTGCCAGCAGTTTGTCCGACAGGGGAAGCAATCAGCCCCAGCATTTT
>TRBV7-9|-|-|TRBJ2-7
CASSLGVTYEQYF
TGTGCCAGCAGCTTAGGAGTTACCTACGAGCAGTACTTC
>TRBV19|TRBD1|-|TRBJ2-7
CASSQPGTGGEEQYF
TGTGCCAGTAGTCAACCAGGGACAGGGGGCGAAGAGCAGTACTTC
>TRBV19|-|-|TRBJ2-5
CASSRDFGETQYF
TGTGCCAGTAGTAGGGACTTTGGAGAGACCCAGTACTTC
>TRBV27|-|once|TRBJ2-7
CASRGDEQYF
TGTGCCAGCAGGGGGGACGAGCAGTACTTC
>TRBV19|-|-|TRBJ2-3
CASSIEGTRTDTQYF
TGTGCCAGTAGTATCGAGGGGACCCGCACAGATACGCAGTATTTT
>TRBV5-6|TRBD1|-|TRBJ2-7
CASSPGTGGVVYEQYF
TGTGCCAGCAGTCCGGGCACAGGGGGCGTCGTCTACGAGCAGTACTTC
>TRBV27|-|once|TRBJ2-1
CASSLHNEQFF
TGTGCCAGCAGCCTACACAATGAGCAGTTCTTC
>TRBV5-1|TRBD1|-|TRBJ2-5
CASSSGQGAGETQYF
TGCGCCAGCAGCTCCGGACAGGGGGCCGGAGAGACCCAGTACTTC
>TRBV29-1|TRBD1|-|TRBJ2-1
CSVEVATGGGNEQFF
TGCAGCGTTGAAGTGGCGACAGGGGGAGGCAATGAGCAGTTCTTC
>TRBV6-6|TRBD2|-|TRBJ2-3
CASRRLAGEPDTQYF
TGTGCCAGCAGGAGACTAGCGGGAGAACCAGATACGCAGTATTTT
>TRBV27|-|-|TRBJ2-5
CASSLSKEGQETQYF
TGTGCCAGCAGTTTATCGAAGGAGGGCCAAGAGACCCAGTACTTC
>TRBV6-1|TRBD1|-|TRBJ2-2
CASRRTGLDGELFF
TGTGCCAGCCGCCGGACAGGGCTGGACGGGGAGCTGTTTTTT
>TRBV19|TRBD1|-|TRBJ1-4
CASMGIGQGGGLGGNEKLFF
TGTGCCAGTATGGGGATTGGACAGGGAGGAGGCCTGGGGGGAAATGAAAAACTGTTTTTT
>TRBV2|TRBD2|once|TRBJ2-7
CASRPVAGGFYEQYF
TGTGCCAGCAGGCCCGTAGCGGGAGGATTCTACGAGCAGTACTTC
>TRBV29-1|TRBD2|-|TRBJ2-2
CSVEMGGPEISIGELFF
TGCAGCGTTGAAATGGGAGGGCCGGAGATTTCTATCGGGGAGCTGTTTTTT
>TRBV5-6|-|-|TRBJ2-7
CASSFDSSYEQYF
TGTGCCAGCAGCTTCGACAGCTCCTACGAGCAGTACTTC
>TRBV19|-|-|TRBJ2-7
CASSIGGDEQYF
TGTGCCAGTAGTATAGGAGGGGACGAGCAGTACTTC
>TRBV10-3|TRBD1|-|TRBJ1-1
CAISSSGTGLNTEAFF
TGTGCCATCAGCTCCTCCGGGACAGGGTTGAACACTGAAGCTTTCTTT
>TRBV28|TRBD2|-|TRBJ2-3
CASSLTSASTDTQYF
TGTGCCAGCAGTTTGACTAGCGCGAGCACAGATACGCAGTATTTT
>TRBV7-8|-|-|TRBJ2-1
CASNEGGEQFF
TGTGCCAGCAACGAGGGAGGAGAGCAGTTCTTC
>TRBV2|-|-|TRBJ2-1
CASSEPTTANEQFF
TGTGCCAGCAGTGAACCTACTACGGCCAATGAGCAGTTCTTC
>TRBV11-2|-|-|TRBJ2-7
CASSLRTVSSYEQYF
TGTGCCAGCAGCTTAAGGACAGTCTCTTCCTACGAGCAGTACTTC
>TRBV7-9|TRBD1|-|TRBJ2-7
CASSFWSGGDEQYF
TGTGCCAGCAGCTTCTGGTCAGGGGGCGACGAGCAGTACTTC
>TRBV27|-|-|TRBJ1-2
CASSFRTEGGYTF
TGTGCCAGCAGTTTTCGGACTGAGGGAGGCTACACCTTC
>TRBV28|TRBD1|-|TRBJ1-2
CASSLSPPGTGGDGYTF
TGTGCCAGCAGTTTATCCCCGCCCGGGACAGGGGGGGATGGCTACACCTTC